The source of this TCR beta chain is a study of monozygotic twins with inflammatory bowel disease. TCRdb re-called the 5' RACE reads, yielding one record per CDR3 amino acid sequence without DNA. Its listing shows just over 300,000 distinct CDR3 sequences. The germline CDR1 and CDR2 sequences are SGHRS and YFSETQ. This CDR3 spans 11 amino acids. This chain links TRBV5-1 with TRBJ2-4. The source of this sequence is a human donor with ulcerative colitis or Crohn's disease, or a healthy co-twin of an affected twin (not recorded which). Sequencing was done on a sample of blood. The CDR3 sequence: CASSWENIQYF.